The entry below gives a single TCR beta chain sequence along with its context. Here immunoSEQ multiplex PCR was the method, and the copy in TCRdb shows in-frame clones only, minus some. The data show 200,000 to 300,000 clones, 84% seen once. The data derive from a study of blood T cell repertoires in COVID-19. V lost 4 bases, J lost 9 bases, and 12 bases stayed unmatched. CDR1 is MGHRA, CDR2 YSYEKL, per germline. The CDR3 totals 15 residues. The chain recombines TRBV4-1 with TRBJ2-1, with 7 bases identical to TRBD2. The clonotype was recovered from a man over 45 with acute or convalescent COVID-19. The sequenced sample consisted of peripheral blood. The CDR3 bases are TGCGCCAGCAGCCCCGCATCAGGGAGGGCGATTGAGCAGTTCTTC. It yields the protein CASSPASGRAIEQFF.